This T cell receptor beta chain comes out of a study of T cell changes during pregnancy in multiple sclerosis. V shed 7 bases and J 0 bases; nucleotides not matched to a gene: 6. The CDR3 is made up of 16 amino acids. Germline CDR1 reads SNHLY; CDR2 reads FYNNEI. Assay used: immunoSEQ multiplex PCR; TCRdb lists only in-frame clones, some missing. The table records about 22,000 clones, about nine tenths of them present only once. This chain connects TRBV2 to TRBJ2-2, with 9 bases fitting TRBD1. This specimen consisted of CD4+ T cells from peripheral blood mononuclear cells, obtained after pregnancy. The source is a female donor in good health, enrolled as a control in a pregnancy study. The CDR3 spells CASILTGGPNTGELFF. The CDR3 DNA reads as TGTGCCAGCATCCTTACAGGGGGCCCGAACACCGGGGAGCTGTTTTTT.